A single sample is the source of the 16 T cell receptor beta chains below, sequenced in a study of spatial heterogeneity in lung cancer. TCRdb itself ran the 5' RACE reads through MiXCR, one entry per CDR3 protein. This sample has under 14,000 distinct CDR3 sequences, with 6.3% found just once. Time point given: sample taken at primary tumor resection. Tumor, nontumor lung or frozen PBMC supplied whole RNA that was sequenced unsorted. This sample comprised PBMCs, obtained at surgery. These receptors all stem from a male donor with early-stage non-small cell lung cancer.

Regarding this clonotype: This beta chain is off target for a library built for alpha chains, so its abundance means little. J is TRBJ1-5 and V is TRBV28; 7 positions agree with TRBD1. V was clipped by 6 bases and J by 2 bases; unmatched bases: 7. The CDR3 loop spans 15 amino acids. Germline CDR1 and CDR2: MDHEN and SYDVKM. CDR3 in DNA: TGTGCCAGCAGGCCGACAGGGTCGGGCAATCAGCCCCAGCATTTT. This codes for CASRPTGSGNQPQHF.

In the case of this clonotype: Since it is a stray read in a library aimed at alpha chains, this beta chain has a size that is not meaningful. This chain connects TRBV5-1 to TRBJ2-5; TRBD2 might be the D (6 bases). The CDR3 runs 13 residues. V was cut by 7 bases and J by 2 bases, with 12 bases left in between. Germline V gives CDR1 SGHRS, CDR2 YFSETQ. This CDR3 reads CASSGLTQETQYF. CDR3 coding DNA: TGCGCCAGCTCGGGACTGACTCAAGAGACCCAGTACTTC.

Many counts were recorded for this clonotype. This beta chain came through as a stray read in a library set up for alpha chains, and its size says little. J is TRBJ2-3 and V is TRBV6-5, with D possibly TRBD1 on 6 matching bases. V lost 6 bases to trimming and J lost 1 base, with 14 bases between them. The CDR3 loop spans 15 amino acids. Germline values: CDR1 MNHEY, CDR2 SVGAGI. DNA of the CDR3: TGTGCCAGCAGCTTACAGGGAAGGGGCACAGATACGCAGTATTTT. Its protein product is CASSLQGRGTDTQYF.

This clonotype was observed many times. In a library made to pick up alpha chains, this beta chain is a stray read with a size that means little. This sequence joins TRBV20-1 and TRBJ2-1; 9 bases line up with TRBD1. Germline trimming cut 2 bases from V and 4 bases from J; bases unmatched to any gene: 6. Germline CDR1 and CDR2: DFQATT and SNEGSKA (reference sequence). This CDR3 has 15 residues. CDR3 protein: CSARSLGQGYNEQFF. The CDR3 DNA sequence: TGCAGTGCTAGATCTCTGGGACAGGGATACAATGAGCAGTTCTTC.

In regard to this clonotype: As an off-target read in a library built for alpha chains, this beta chain has a frequency of little significance. J is TRBJ1-5 and V is TRBV6-6; maybe TRBD1 (5 bases). There are 13 residues in the CDR3. Trimming cost V 0 bases and J 5 bases, with 5 bases left between them. Germline V gene lookup returns CDR1 MNHNY and CDR2 SVGAGI (reference sequence). The CDR3 protein is CASSYSGDQPQHF. CDR3 in DNA: TGTGCCAGCAGTTACTCGGGGGATCAGCCCCAGCATTTT.

Remarks on this clonotype: Because the library targeted alpha chains, this beta chain is an off-target read whose size means little. The chain combines TRBV7-3 with TRBJ2-2; D ambiguous. V was pared by 3 bases and J by 5 bases, with 16 bases between. The CDR3 runs to 16 residues. Germline assignment: CDR1 SGHTA and CDR2 FQGTGA. CDR3 loop: CASSFRPGRRTGELFF. The CDR3 DNA reads as TGTGCCAGCAGCTTTAGGCCTGGCCGACGGACCGGGGAGCTGTTTTTT.

Regarding this clonotype: Found in a library prepared for alpha chains, this beta chain is an off-target read, and its abundance has little meaning. V gene TRBV7-8 combines with J gene TRBJ1-1; 7 bases agree with TRBD1. CDR3 length: 14 residues. Germline V gene lookup returns CDR1 SGHVS and CDR2 FQNEAQ. V dropped 5 bases and J dropped 1; count of bases not matched to a gene: 4. CDR3 amino acids: CASSTPGGNTEAFF. CDR3 nucleotide sequence: TGTGCCAGCAGCACCCCAGGGGGGAACACTGAAGCTTTCTTT.

This clonotype showed up just a few times. This beta chain is a stray sequence in a library constructed for alpha chains; its clone size is not meaningful. The chain links TRBV7-3 to TRBJ2-1; the match to TRBD2 covers 10 bases. Germline assignment: CDR1 SGHTA and CDR2 FQGTGA. This CDR3 is 14 amino acids long. J was trimmed by 8 bases and V by 5 bases; bases with no gene match: 6. DNA for the CDR3: TGTGCCAGCAGCCTCCAGCGGGGGGGCCATGAGCAGTTCTTC. It specifies CASSLQRGGHEQFF.

This clonotype was detected a few times. In a library made to pick up alpha chains, this beta chain is a stray read with a size that means little. The chain couples TRBV29-1 to TRBJ1-2; 12 bases are a match to TRBD1. The junction had 11 bases not matched to a gene; V was cut back by 3 bases and J by 3 bases. The CDR3 runs to 17 residues. In germline, CDR1 is SQVTM, CDR2 ANQGSEA. This CDR3 is CSVESRPGQGADYGYTF. The CDR3 DNA sequence: TGCAGCGTTGAGTCGCGCCCGGGACAGGGGGCCGACTATGGCTACACCTTC.

Comments on this clonotype: A library made for alpha chains picked up this beta chain off target, so its size means little. The rearrangement links TRBV27 to TRBJ2-2; D is perhaps TRBD2 (5 bases). The CDR3 loop spans 13 amino acids. From germline, CDR1 is MNHEY and CDR2 SMNVEV (reference sequence). The V end was cut by 4 bases, the J end by 4 bases, with 7 bases between. The CDR3: CASSSTSTGELFF. As DNA, the CDR3 is TGTGCCAGCAGTTCCACTAGCACCGGGGAGCTGTTTTTT.

As concerns this clonotype: This beta chain came through as a stray read in a library set up for alpha chains, and its size says little. The genes are TRBV20-1 and TRBJ2-5; maybe TRBD1 (6 bases). The V gene's germline CDR1 is DFQATT and CDR2 SNEGSKA (reference sequence). CDR3 length: 15 amino acids. V was clipped by 1 base and J by 0 bases, with 12 bases between them. The CDR3 nucleotides are TGCAGTGCTAGAGGACACCGGGACAACCAAGAGACCCAGTACTTC. This translates into CSARGHRDNQETQYF.

This clonotype is medium-sized by share. Since it is a stray read in a library aimed at alpha chains, this beta chain has a size that is not meaningful. The genes are TRBV29-1 and TRBJ2-5; D possibly corresponds to TRBD1 (5 bases). This CDR3 region has 12 residues. Germline V gives CDR1 SQVTM, CDR2 ANQGSEA. V was shortened by 4 bases and J by 4 bases, with 10 bases between the two germline ends. CDR3 sequence reads: CSVGGHLETQYF. The CDR3 DNA reads as TGCAGCGTTGGAGGACATTTAGAGACCCAGTACTTC.

By its share, this clonotype is medium-sized. The size of this beta chain means little, since it is a stray read in a library made for alpha chains. The chain uses TRBV29-1 and TRBJ1-4; no definite D call. CDR3 length equals 14 residues. Trimming took off 7 bases at V and 3 bases at J, with 15 bases between the two ends. The germline V gene encodes CDR1 SQVTM and CDR2 ANQGSEA. In DNA, the CDR3 is TGCAGCGCCCTGTTAGGCACCTCTAATGAAAAACTGTTTTTT. Translation gives CSALLGTSNEKLFF.

The table lists this clonotype with a few counts. This beta chain is a stray sequence in a library constructed for alpha chains; its clone size is not meaningful. The chain joins TRBV7-2 to TRBJ2-2, with 7 nucleotides matching TRBD1. The V gene end was trimmed by 5 bases and the J gene end by 2 bases; junction bases not matched to a gene: 8. CDR1 is SGHTA and CDR2 is FQGNSA in the germline V gene. The CDR3 has 16 residues. In nucleotides, the CDR3 is TGTGCCAGCAGCAAAGGGGGCGGTAGAAACACCGGGGAGCTGTTTTTT. This sequence encodes CASSKGGGRNTGELFF.

This clonotype has ten or more counts. Little can be read into the size of this beta chain, an off-target read in a library designed for alpha chains. The chain recombines TRBV6-2 or TRBV6-3 with TRBJ2-7; 7 nucleotides match TRBD1. Germline-derived CDR1 and CDR2 are MNHEY and SVGEGT. The junction had 5 bases not matched to a gene; V was cut back by 6 bases and J by 3 bases. The CDR3 length is 13 residues. CDR3 sequence reads: CASRIRQGYEQYF. The CDR3, as DNA: TGTGCCAGCAGGATACGACAGGGCTACGAGCAGTACTTC.

This clonotype was counted ten times or more. This beta chain is a stray read from a library made for alpha chains; its abundance is not meaningful. V and J are TRBV4-3 and TRBJ2-1; 8 bases fit TRBD2. The CDR3 is made up of 16 amino acids. Germline V CDR1 and CDR2: LGHNA, YSLEER. Trimming cost V 3 bases and J 4 bases; bases outside gene matches: 8. The CDR3 sequence: CASSQEMRGVYNEQFF. The CDR3 DNA is TGCGCCAGCAGCCAGGAAATGCGGGGGGTATACAATGAGCAGTTCTTC.